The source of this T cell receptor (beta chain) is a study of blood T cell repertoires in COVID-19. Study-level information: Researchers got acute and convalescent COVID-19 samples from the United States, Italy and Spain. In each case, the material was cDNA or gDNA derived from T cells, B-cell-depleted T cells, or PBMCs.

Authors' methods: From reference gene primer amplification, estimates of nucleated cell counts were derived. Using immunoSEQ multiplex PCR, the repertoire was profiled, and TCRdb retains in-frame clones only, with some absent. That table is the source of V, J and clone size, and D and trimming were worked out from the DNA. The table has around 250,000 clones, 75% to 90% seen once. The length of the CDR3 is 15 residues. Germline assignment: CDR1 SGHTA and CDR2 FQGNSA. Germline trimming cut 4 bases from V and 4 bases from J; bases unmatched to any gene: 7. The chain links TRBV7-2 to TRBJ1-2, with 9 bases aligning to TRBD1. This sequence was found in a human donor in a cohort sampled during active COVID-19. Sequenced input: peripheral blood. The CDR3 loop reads CASSSRTGESYGYTF. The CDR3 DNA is TGTGCCAGCAGCTCGCGGACAGGGGAAAGCTATGGCTACACCTTC.